These 28 T cell receptor beta chains were sequenced from one sample in a study of T cells in Graves' hyperthyroidism and ophthalmopathy (dated by TCRdb to about 2019). Library creation used multiplex PCR. The sample was run on an Illumina HiSeq 2000. Amplification of TCR beta CDR3 regions was carried out from RNA transcripts. The first round of RT-PCR for the TCR CDR3 was performed with the HTBI primer set and the Qiagen OneStep RT-PCR kit. TCRdb reran the public reads through fastp at Q25 and MiXCR, keeping productive beta chains. Entries that share a CDR3 protein sequence are merged under the most common genes and DNA. For this sample the table gives hundreds of thousands of distinct CDR3 sequences, of which 13% to 15% were detected only once. Of the sample, about 10% falls within the top ten clones. Input material: blood. The origin of the receptors is a woman under 30 with Graves' hyperthyroidism.

This chain connects TRBV9 to TRBJ1-3; no firm D call. The V end was cut by 0 bases, the J end by 0 bases, with 4 bases between. The length of the CDR3 is 14 residues. CDR1 and CDR2 (germline): SGDLS, YYNGEE. In nucleotides, the CDR3 is TGTGCCAGCAGCGTAGACCGCTCTGGAAACACCATATATTTT. Its translation: CASSVDRSGNTIYF.

The V gene is TRBV19, the J gene TRBJ1-1; TRBD1 matches at 7 bases. CDR3 length: 14 amino acids. Trimming cost V 6 bases and J 2 bases; bases outside gene matches: 6. CDR1 and CDR2 from the germline V gene are LNHDA and SQIVND (reference sequence). CDR3 loop: CASRTGQSNTEAFF. CDR3 coding DNA: TGTGCCAGTAGGACGGGACAGTCAAACACTGAAGCTTTCTTT.

This clonotype has at least ten counts. The junction departs from the called germline gene at one end, perhaps through a read error. The chain links TRBV10-1 to TRBJ2-7; TRBD2 matches at 10 bases. This CDR3 region has 13 residues. Germline V lookup: CDR1 WNHNN, CDR2 SYGVQD (reference sequence). For the CDR3, the DNA is TGTGCCAGCAGCGCTAGCGGGAGTTACGAGCAGTACTTC. Residues: CASSASGSYEQYF.

This clonotype showed up just a few times. The rearrangement joins TRBV19 to TRBJ2-7; TRBD2 agrees at 9 bases. The CDR3 sequence is 17 residues long. Germline-derived CDR1 and CDR2 are LNHDA and SQIVND (reference sequence). Germline trimming cut 2 bases from V and 6 bases from J; bases unmatched to any gene: 14. The CDR3 DNA sequence: TGTGCCAGTAGTATAAGGTTCCTAGCGGGACGGTTAAGCGAGCAGTACTTC. As protein: CASSIRFLAGRLSEQYF. Filled out from reference TRBV19 and TRBJ2-7, the complete variable domain reads DGGITQSPKYLFRKEGQNVTLSCEQNLNHDAMYWYRQDPGQGLRLIYYSQIVNDFQKGDIAEGYSVSREKKESFPLTVTSAQKNPTAFYLCASSIRFLAGRLSEQYFGPGTRLTVT.

V gene TRBV4-3 combines with J gene TRBJ2-7; no clear D. The ends were cut back, 0 bases at V and 0 bases at J, with 6 bases in the middle. CDR1 is LGHNA, CDR2 YSLEER, per germline. The CDR3 consists of 14 residues. Written as DNA, the CDR3 is TGCGCCAGCAGCCAAGATCATAACTCCTACGAGCAGTACTTC. It translates to CASSQDHNSYEQYF.

This clonotype was observed a handful of times. The chain joins TRBV4-2 to TRBJ2-7; D unresolved. V was pared by 2 bases and J by 7 bases, with 9 bases between. The CDR3 loop spans 12 amino acids. Germline CDR1 is LGHNA and CDR2 is YNFKEQ. The CDR3 nucleotides are TGTGCCAGCAGCCAAATTTCAGGAGAGCAGTACTTC. It is translated as CASSQISGEQYF.

This clonotype came up many times. The chain carries TRBV6-1 and TRBJ2-1, with D hard to call. Per germline, CDR1 MNHNS and CDR2 SASEGT. The CDR3 length is 12 residues. V shed 4 bases and J shed 8 bases, with 9 bases lying between them. CDR3 residues: CASSAQRDEQFF. The CDR3 DNA is TGTGCCAGCAGTGCCCAACGGGATGAGCAGTTCTTC.

Many counts were recorded for this clonotype. This chain connects TRBV3-1 to TRBJ2-2; D is unclear. V was trimmed by 0 bases and J by 8 bases, leaving 16 bases between them. CDR3 length: 16 amino acids. Germline CDR1 and CDR2: LGHDT and YNNKEL (reference sequence). The CDR3 DNA reads TGTGCCAGCAGCCAAGACGCGGCAATGAGCTTGGGGGAGCTGTTTTTT. It codes for CASSQDAAMSLGELFF.

A few counts support this clonotype. The rearrangement joins TRBV18 to TRBJ1-2; TRBD1 might be the D (5 bases). Deletions cut 6 bases from V and 12 bases from J, with 26 bases between. Per germline, CDR1 KGHSH and CDR2 LQKENI. There are 15 residues in the CDR3. This CDR3 reads CASSPFGDSKQSNTF. The CDR3 nucleotides are TGTGCCAGCTCGCCCTTCGGGGACTCGAAACAATCAAACACCTTC.

This clonotype was detected a few times. This chain uses TRBV15 with TRBJ1-4; D is unclear. With 9 bases removed from V and 6 bases from J, the gap between germline ends came to 23 bases. This CDR3 is 16 amino acids long. In germline, CDR1 is LNHNV, CDR2 YYDKDF (reference sequence). CDR3 protein: CATDRVPKGKDEKLFF. In nucleotides, the CDR3 is TGTGCCACTGATCGGGTACCCAAGGGCAAAGATGAAAAACTGTTTTTT.

This clonotype was picked up many times. The rearrangement joins TRBV2 to TRBJ1-1; D remains unclear. The CDR3 totals 15 residues. V was clipped by 9 bases and J by 1 base, with 18 bases between them. Germline-derived CDR1 and CDR2 are SNHLY and FYNNEI. CDR3 loop: CASHSGWEWNTEAFF. CDR3 nucleotides: TGTGCCAGTCACTCGGGGTGGGAGTGGAACACTGAAGCTTTCTTT.

The chain has TRBV10-2 and TRBJ2-5; D possibly matches TRBD1 or TRBD2 (5 bases each). Germline CDR1 WSHSY, CDR2 SAAADI. The V end was cut by 10 bases, the J end by 3 bases, with 15 bases between. There are 13 residues in the CDR3. The CDR3 DNA reads TGCGCCACCCTCGGGACGGAAGAAGAGACCCAGTACTTC. Translated, it gives CATLGTEEETQYF.

This clonotype was counted a few times. J is TRBJ2-5 and V is TRBV6-1; no definite D call. Germline V CDR1 and CDR2: MNHNS, SASEGT. Trimming removed 8 bases at V and 1 base at J, with 11 bases between. The CDR3 length is 13 residues. The chain's CDR3 is CASSGNFQETQYF. The CDR3 coding sequence is TGTGCCAGCTCCGGTAACTTCCAAGAGACCCAGTACTTC.

This clonotype was seen more than once but under ten times. The chain couples TRBV7-9 to TRBJ1-4; D ambiguous. This CDR3 comprises 14 residues. CDR1 and CDR2 (germline): SEHNR, FQNEAQ (reference sequence). V was clipped by 1 base and J by 12 bases, with 15 bases between them. Here the CDR3 DNA reads TGTGCCAGCAGCTTAGTTCAGATTAATGAGGAACTGTTTTTT. It codes for CASSLVQINEELFF.

The rearrangement links TRBV6-1 to TRBJ2-6; 8 nucleotides match TRBD1. CDR3 length: 16 amino acids. V shed 1 base and J 2 bases; nucleotides not matched to a gene: 1. Per germline, CDR1 MNHNS and CDR2 SASEGT. The CDR3 region has the DNA TGTGCCAGCAGTGAAGGACAGGGGACTGGGGCCAACGTCCTGACTTTC. Translating gives CASSEGQGTGANVLTF.

The rearrangement uses TRBV24-1 and TRBJ2-7; D unresolved. TRBJ2-1 matches the DNA end more closely, so the J call is doubtful. This CDR3 is built from 12 residues. Per the germline V gene, CDR1 is KGHDR and CDR2 is SFDVKD. The CDR3 region has the DNA TGTGCCACCAGTGATTGGGGTGTCGAGCAGTTCTTC. This codes for CATSDWGVEQFF.

This clonotype was counted many times. The V gene is TRBV30, the J gene TRBJ2-5; a weak D match, TRBD2 (5 bases). CDR3 length equals 15 residues. Per the germline V gene, CDR1 is GTSNPN and CDR2 is SVGIG (reference sequence). The germline V and J ends were trimmed by 7 bases and 2 bases, with 20 bases remaining between them. CDR3 coding DNA: TGTGCCTACCAGAGATTATCGGGGAGTCAAGAGACCCAGTACTTC. This sequence encodes CAYQRLSGSQETQYF. Based on the CDR3 plus reference TRBV30 and TRBJ2-5, the full variable domain is SQTIHQWPATLVQPVGSPLSLECTVEGTSNPNLYWYRQAAGRGLQLLFYSVGIGQISSEVPQNLSASRPQDRQFILSSKKLLLSDSGFYLCAYQRLSGSQETQYFGPGTRLLVL.

V gene TRBV7-3 combines with J gene TRBJ1-4, with 11 bases aligning to TRBD1. V lost 4 bases to trimming and J lost 2 bases; unmatched junction nucleotides: 6. Germline CDR1 and CDR2: SGHTA and FQGTGA. The CDR3 has 17 residues. CDR3 amino acids: CASSSGQGAPTNEKLFF. CDR3 DNA: TGTGCCAGCAGCTCAGGACAGGGGGCGCCGACTAATGAAAAACTGTTTTTT. Together with reference TRBV7-3 and TRBJ1-4, the CDR3 gives the full variable domain: GAGVSQTPSNKVTEKGKYVELRCDPISGHTALYWYRQSLGQGPEFLIYFQGTGAADDSGLPNDRFFAVRPEGSVSTLKIQRTERGDSAVYLCASSSGQGAPTNEKLFFGSGTQLSVL.

The chain has TRBV27 and TRBJ1-6; no reliable D call. Germline CDR1 MNHEY, CDR2 SMNVEV (reference sequence). Trimming shortened V by 5 bases and J by 9 bases, and 8 bases separated the two germline ends. The CDR3 is made up of 12 amino acids. The chain's CDR3 is CASSTRSSPLHF. CDR3 DNA sequence: TGTGCCAGCAGTACCCGGAGTTCACCCCTCCACTTT.

A word on this clonotype: A much bigger clone sits one base away, suggesting this may be a read error. The chain joins TRBV28 to TRBJ1-1; D is undetermined. The CDR3 contains 12 residues. In germline, CDR1 is MDHEN, CDR2 SYDVKM. CDR3 DNA sequence: TGTGCCATCGGAACAGTGAACACTGAAGCTTCCTTT. This codes for CAIGTVNTEASF.

The chain is built from TRBV6-1 and TRBJ2-7, with 8 bases matching TRBD1. CDR3 length equals 14 residues. CDR1 and CDR2 from the germline V gene are MNHNS and SASEGT. The J segment lost 7 bases and the V segment lost 6 bases, leaving 11 bases of the junction unmatched. Here the CDR3 DNA reads TGTGCCAGCAGGAATACCGGGACAGGTGGGGAGCAGTACTTC. It encodes CASRNTGTGGEQYF.

This clonotype has more than one count but fewer than ten. This chain connects TRBV19 to TRBJ1-5; 10 nucleotides align to TRBD1. This CDR3 region has 18 residues. V was pared by 4 bases and J by 3 bases, with 12 bases of the junction left unmatched. Per germline, CDR1 LNHDA and CDR2 SQIVND (reference sequence). CDR3 in amino acids: CASSTPVLGQGFNQPQHF. The CDR3 DNA is TGTGCCAGTAGTACCCCAGTTCTGGGACAGGGGTTCAATCAGCCCCAGCATTTT.

The chain is built from TRBV19 and TRBJ2-5, with D possibly matching TRBD2 (9 bases). Germline assignment: CDR1 LNHDA and CDR2 SQIVND (reference sequence). The V and J ends lost 5 bases and 4 bases respectively, with 29 bases between them. This CDR3 comprises 19 residues. CDR3 sequence reads: CASSPVMAAASGTGETQYF. CDR3 in DNA: TGTGCCAGTAGTCCCGTTATGGCGGCGGCTAGCGGGACAGGAGAGACCCAGTACTTC.

The sample holds many counts of this clonotype. The genes are TRBV20-1 and TRBJ2-7; 7 nucleotides align to TRBD2. Germline CDR1 and CDR2: DFQATT and SNEGSKA (reference sequence). V shed 6 bases, J shed 7 bases, and the junction held 15 bases outside the gene matches. This CDR3 has 14 amino acids. The CDR3 is CSANFAGVIGEQYF. In DNA, the CDR3 is TGCAGTGCGAATTTTGCGGGAGTCATAGGGGAGCAGTACTTC.

Many counts were recorded for this clonotype. The chain is built from TRBV11-3 and TRBJ2-1; no reliable D call. V gave up 0 bases and J gave up 10 bases, with 13 bases separating them. The V gene's germline CDR1 is SGHNT and CDR2 YENEEA. The CDR3 is made up of 14 amino acids. As DNA, the CDR3 is TGTGCCAGCAGCTTAGATGGTGAGACACAGGAGCAGTTCTTC. Its protein product is CASSLDGETQEQFF.

The rearrangement links TRBV29-1 to TRBJ2-1; 9 bases match TRBD1. This CDR3 region has 14 residues. Germline lookup yields CDR1 SQVTM and CDR2 ANQGSEA. The trim removed 3 bases at V and 9 bases at J, leaving 9 bases unmatched. CDR3 protein: CSVEDRGRSREQFF. The CDR3 DNA is TGCAGCGTTGAGGACAGGGGCCGGTCCCGTGAGCAGTTCTTC.

The chain has TRBV6-2 or TRBV6-3 and TRBJ1-5; D is unclear. Trimming cost V 0 bases and J 4 bases, with 7 bases left between them. The CDR3 is made up of 14 amino acids. CDR1 and CDR2 from the germline V gene are MNHEY and SVGEGT. CDR3 amino acids: CASSYSNKNQPQHF. The CDR3 nucleotides read TGTGCCAGCAGTTACTCGAACAAGAATCAGCCCCAGCATTTT.

Many counts were recorded for this clonotype. J is TRBJ1-2 and V is TRBV6-2 or TRBV6-3, with no clear D. The CDR3 totals 13 residues. CDR1 and CDR2 (germline): MNHEY, SVGEGT. Trimming took off 6 bases at V and 0 bases at J, with 8 bases between the two ends. The DNA of the CDR3 is TGTGCCAGCAGCCCGGGAACTAACTATGGCTACACCTTC. Its translation is CASSPGTNYGYTF.